These 14 T cell receptor beta chains were all obtained from the same sample, sequenced in a study of shared clonotypes between healthy human individuals (dated by TCRdb to 2020 to 2021). Libraries were prepared through the immunoSEQ multiplex PCR assay. What TCRdb holds here is the immuneACCESS table cut down to in-frame rearrangements. Part of the clones is not present; checked against another copy, under half of the missing clones reflect an unresolved V gene, and the others are unexplained. Across this sample there are 600,000 to 750,000 clones, with less than 95% seen only once. Clones ranked in the top ten supply less than 40% of the sample. Sequenced material: memory CD8+ T cells from PBMCs. This sample's cell subset or site label indicates: CD45RO+ cells pooled with CCR7-negative TemRA cells. The receptors shown here come from a man aged 18 to 30 in good health. Some clones in this sample may be carry-over from other donors' samples.

This chain links TRBV9 with TRBJ2-1, with TRBD2 matching over 10 bases. Germline CDR1 is SGDLS and CDR2 is YYNGEE. J was trimmed by 3 bases and V by 1 base; bases with no gene match: 7. The CDR3 consists of 17 residues. CDR3 DNA sequence: TGTGCCAGCAGCGTACGGATCGGGACTAGCGACTACAATGAGCAGTTCTTC. Translating it yields CASSVRIGTSDYNEQFF. The full variable domain, rest sourced from reference TRBV9 and TRBJ2-1, is DSGVTQTPKHLITATGQRVTLRCSPRSGDLSVYWYQQSLDQGLQFLIQYYNGEERAKGNILERFSAQQFPDLHSELNLSSLELGDSALYFCASSVRIGTSDYNEQFFGPGTRLTVL.

This chain links TRBV5-6 with TRBJ1-5; TRBD1 is a possible D gene (5 bases). The CDR3 runs 15 residues. Trimming cost V 6 bases and J 0 bases, with 13 bases left between them. Germline CDR1 and CDR2: SGHDT and YYEEEE. The CDR3 spells CASTLAGGSNQPQHF. For the CDR3, the DNA is TGTGCCAGCACCCTGGCGGGGGGTAGCAATCAGCCCCAGCATTTT.

The chain couples TRBV19 to TRBJ1-1; no clear D gene. The CDR3 length is 10 residues. Germline CDR1 reads LNHDA; CDR2 reads SQIVND (reference sequence). Trimming took 6 bases from V and 7 from J, leaving 6 bases between them. CDR3 residues: CASRSYEAFF. As DNA, the CDR3 is TGTGCCAGTAGATCCTATGAAGCTTTCTTT.

CDR3 DNA: TGTGCCAGCAAGGGGGGGAATAGCAATCAGCCCCAGCATTTT. It specifies CASKGGNSNQPQHF. This rearrangement joins TRBV25-1 to TRBJ1-5, with D possibly matching TRBD1 (6 bases). The CDR3 is made up of 14 amino acids. Germline assignment: CDR1 MGHDK and CDR2 SYGVNS. V was clipped by 7 bases and J by 0 bases, with 10 bases between them.

The rearrangement joins TRBV4-1 to TRBJ1-5; tentative D call: TRBD1 (5 bases). Germline V lookup: CDR1 MGHRA, CDR2 YSYEKL. This CDR3 is 15 amino acids long. The V end was cut by 6 bases, the J end by 0 bases, with 12 bases between. The CDR3 loop is CASRPVGGSNQPQHF. CDR3 DNA: TGCGCCAGCAGGCCCGTCGGGGGTAGCAATCAGCCCCAGCATTTT.

V is TRBV28 and J is TRBJ2-3; 7 bases agree with TRBD1. After removal of 1 base from V and 3 bases from J, the junction contained 7 bases not matched to a gene. CDR3 length: 16 residues. Germline V gene lookup returns CDR1 MDHEN and CDR2 SYDVKM. CDR3 sequence: CASSLSQGWETDTQYF. The CDR3 DNA is TGTGCCAGCAGTTTATCACAGGGGTGGGAAACAGATACGCAGTATTTT.

The V and J genes are TRBV9 and TRBJ2-7, with 8 nucleotides matching TRBD1. The V gene's germline CDR1 is SGDLS and CDR2 YYNGEE. The V segment lost 1 base and the J segment 5 bases; nucleotides outside the gene matches: 2. The CDR3 is 13 residues long. The CDR3 reads CASSVQGAHEQYF. The DNA for the CDR3 is TGTGCCAGCAGCGTACAGGGGGCCCACGAGCAGTACTTC. The full variable domain, its missing parts supplied by reference TRBV9 and TRBJ2-7, is DSGVTQTPKHLITATGQRVTLRCSPRSGDLSVYWYQQSLDQGLQFLIQYYNGEERAKGNILERFSAQQFPDLHSELNLSSLELGDSALYFCASSVQGAHEQYFGPGTRLTVT.

This clone was seen only once. This rearrangement joins TRBV18 to TRBJ2-3; D might be TRBD1 or TRBD2, each matching 5 bases. From germline, CDR1 is KGHSH and CDR2 LQKENI. The CDR3 sequence is 15 residues long. V was shortened by 4 bases and J by 3 bases, with 14 bases between the two germline ends. The CDR3 is CASSRGVGLTDTQYF. As DNA, the CDR3 is TGTGCCAGCTCACGAGGGGTCGGGTTGACAGATACGCAGTATTTT.

The rearrangement links TRBV4-2 to TRBJ2-5, with TRBD2 matching 15 bases. This CDR3 is built from 17 residues. Per germline, CDR1 LGHNA and CDR2 YNFKEQ. V lost 2 bases to trimming and J lost 5 bases; unmatched junction nucleotides: 6. CDR3 coding DNA: TGTGCCAGCAGCCAAAGGACTAGCGGGAGGGCCGGGGAGACCCAGTACTTC. Protein sequence: CASSQRTSGRAGETQYF.

This clone was detected many times. With a much larger clone just one base away, this may be a read error. The chain recombines TRBV6-4 with TRBJ2-2; no clear D. Germline assignment: CDR1 MRHNA and CDR2 SNTAGT. The CDR3 has 13 amino acids. The ends were cut back, 2 bases at V and 4 bases at J, with 5 bases in the middle. CDR3 loop: CASSDRATGELFF. The CDR3 nucleotides read TGTGCCAGCAGTGACAGGGCCACCGGGGAGCTGTTTTTT.

The rearrangement links TRBV28 to TRBJ2-5, with 8 bases aligning to TRBD1. In germline, CDR1 is MDHEN, CDR2 SYDVKM. The CDR3 length is 15 residues. Germline trimming cut 3 bases from V and 7 bases from J; bases unmatched to any gene: 10. The CDR3 DNA reads as TGTGCCAGCAGTTTTGTAAAACAGGGGGTGGGGACCCAGTACTTC. It yields the protein CASSFVKQGVGTQYF.

This clone was seen just once. The gene calls are TRBV30 and TRBJ2-2; 11 bases align to TRBD2. There are 17 residues in the CDR3. Germline loops: CDR1 GTSNPN, CDR2 SVGIG (reference sequence). V was pared by 4 bases and J by 4 bases, with 11 bases of the junction left unmatched. The CDR3 loop reads CAWTGTSGWFGTGELFF. As DNA, the CDR3 is TGTGCCTGGACAGGGACTAGCGGTTGGTTTGGCACCGGGGAGCTGTTTTTT.

The genes are TRBV7-9 and TRBJ2-1; D is unresolved. Germline V gene data show CDR1 as SEHNR and CDR2 as FQNEAQ (reference sequence). V was pared by 0 bases and J by 7 bases, with 10 bases between. The CDR3 covers 14 residues. The CDR3 DNA sequence: TGTGCCAGCAGCTTAGCCTATACCACTAATGAGCAGTTCTTC. This encodes CASSLAYTTNEQFF.

This sequence joins TRBV18 and TRBJ1-2; the match to TRBD1 covers 8 bases. Germline V gene sequence: CDR1 KGHSH, CDR2 LQKENI. The CDR3 covers 16 residues. The V segment lost 3 bases and the J segment 6 bases; nucleotides outside the gene matches: 12. CDR3 loop: CASSPAPRTGSDGYTF. CDR3 DNA sequence: TGTGCCAGCTCACCGGCCCCCCGGACAGGGTCGGATGGCTACACCTTC.